Presented here are 25 T cell receptor beta chains from one specimen sequenced in a study of CD8+ T cells in alopecia areata. RNA, once extracted, was reverse transcribed into cDNA for use as the sequencing template. The assay was immunoSEQ multiplex PCR, and TCRdb's table has in-frame clones only and misses some. The sample includes 100,000 to 150,000 clones, around 49% of them seen just once. The source was CD8+ T cells sorted from blood, collected at week 0. These receptors originate from a human donor with alopecia areata.

This clone was recorded many times. Other DNA sequences from this sample encode an identical CDR3 as well. J is TRBJ2-1 and V is TRBV2; 11 bases are shared with TRBD2. J was trimmed by 1 base and V by 6 bases; bases with no gene match: 2. CDR3 length equals 15 residues. From germline, CDR1 is SNHLY and CDR2 FYNNEI. The CDR3 spells CASRVAGGSYNEQFF. The CDR3 DNA follows: TGTGCCAGCAGAGTAGCGGGGGGGTCCTACAATGAGCAGTTCTTC.

The chain uses TRBV29-1 and TRBJ2-7; D gene uncertain. The CDR3 sequence is 11 residues long. V lost 2 bases to trimming and J lost 2 bases, with 4 bases between them. Looked up from germline, CDR1 is SQVTM and CDR2 is ANQGSEA. The CDR3 sequence: CSVEITYEQYF. The CDR3 DNA is TGCAGCGTTGAAATTACCTACGAGCAGTACTTC.

The rearrangement uses TRBV7-4 and TRBJ1-6; D call uncertain. Trimming cost V 3 bases and J 6 bases, with 6 bases left between them. The germline V gene encodes CDR1 SGHVT and CDR2 SQSDAQ. The CDR3 spans 13 residues. The CDR3 spells CASSFPGNSPLHF. The CDR3 region has the DNA TGTGCCAGCAGCTTCCCGGGTAATTCACCCCTCCACTTT.

The genes are TRBV4-1 and TRBJ2-2, with D hard to call. Trimming took off 4 bases at V and 3 bases at J, with 9 bases between the two ends. Germline V gene lookup returns CDR1 MGHRA and CDR2 YSYEKL. CDR3 length equals 14 residues. The CDR3 DNA follows: TGCGCCAGCAGCCCCCCTGGCGACACCGGGGAGCTGTTTTTT. Encoded protein: CASSPPGDTGELFF.

The sample holds a few counts of this clone. The chain links TRBV5-1 to TRBJ1-5; 8 bases agree with TRBD1. Germline CDR1 SGHRS, CDR2 YFSETQ. The V and J ends lost 3 bases and 1 base, in that order; junction bases with no gene match: 3. CDR3 length: 15 amino acids. The CDR3 region has the DNA TGCGCCAGCAGCTCGACAGGGGACAGCAATCAGCCCCAGCATTTT. It yields the protein CASSSTGDSNQPQHF.

The chain combines TRBV29-1 with TRBJ2-1; a weak D match, TRBD1 (7 bases). This CDR3 spans 14 amino acids. V lost 2 bases to trimming and J lost 3 bases, with 11 bases between them. Germline V CDR1 and CDR2: SQVTM, ANQGSEA. Here the CDR3 DNA reads TGCAGCGTTGAATCCAGGGGGGACTACAATGAGCAGTTCTTC. This sequence encodes CSVESRGDYNEQFF.

The chain employs TRBV29-1 and TRBJ2-1, with 10 nucleotides matching TRBD1. The V segment lost 6 bases and the J segment 3 bases; nucleotides outside the gene matches: 2. The CDR3 loop spans 13 amino acids. The germline V gene has CDR1 SQVTM and CDR2 ANQGSEA. The CDR3 bases are TGCAGCGTAGGGACAGGGGACTACAATGAGCAGTTCTTC. Its translation is CSVGTGDYNEQFF.

The chain combines TRBV5-1 with TRBJ2-7; no definite D call. Trimming took 2 bases from V and 3 from J, leaving 12 bases between them. This CDR3 spans 14 amino acids. Germline CDR1 SGHRS, CDR2 YFSETQ. The CDR3 protein is CASSFRYGDYEQYF. The CDR3 coding sequence is TGCGCCAGCAGCTTTAGGTACGGTGACTACGAGCAGTACTTC. The variable domain in full, completed from reference TRBV5-1 and TRBJ2-7, reads KAGVTQTPRYLIKTRGQQVTLSCSPISGHRSVSWYQQTPGQGLQFLFEYFSETQRNKGNFPGRFSGRQFSNSRSEMNVSTLELGDSALYLCASSFRYGDYEQYFGPGTRLTVT.

There are a few counts of this clone. The chain uses TRBV5-1 and TRBJ2-1, with D perhaps being TRBD1 or TRBD2 (5 bases each). The CDR3 extends over 16 amino acids. The germline V and J ends were trimmed by 5 bases and 2 bases, with 17 bases remaining between them. Germline CDR1 and CDR2: SGHRS and YFSETQ. CDR3 region: CASSLLGRQPYNEQFF. CDR3 DNA sequence: TGCGCCAGCAGTCTTCTGGGACGCCAGCCCTACAATGAGCAGTTCTTC.

The J gene is TRBJ2-2, the V gene TRBV9; 8 bases agree with TRBD2. CDR1 is SGDLS, CDR2 YYNGEE, per germline. V gave up 4 bases and J gave up 0 bases; unmatched junction bases: 2. The CDR3 has 15 residues. For the CDR3, the DNA is TGTGCCAGCAGCCGACTAGCGACGAACACCGGGGAGCTGTTTTTT. This codes for CASSRLATNTGELFF.

CDR3 nucleotide sequence: TGTGCCAGCAGCTTAAGCGAGTATCAGCCCCAGCATTTT. Its translation is CASSLSEYQPQHF. The genes are TRBV7-6 and TRBJ1-5; D gene ambiguous. This CDR3 region has 13 residues. CDR1 and CDR2 (germline): SGHVS, FNYEAQ. V was trimmed by 2 bases and J by 5 bases, leaving 7 bases between them.

This clone was detected only a few times. The J gene is TRBJ1-1, the V gene TRBV6-6; no reliable D call. This CDR3 has 13 amino acids. The V end lost 0 bases, the J end lost 6 bases, and 8 bases lay between the germline ends. CDR1 is MNHNY, CDR2 SVGAGI, per germline (reference sequence). The CDR3 region has the DNA TGTGCCAGCAGTTACTCGCAAATGGCTGAAGCTTTCTTT. Amino acids: CASSYSQMAEAFF.

The CDR3 DNA is TGTGCCAGCAGCTTAGAGCCGGGGGGTGAGGTAGATACGCAGTATTTT. This translates into CASSLEPGGEVDTQYF. V gene TRBV7-2 combines with J gene TRBJ2-3; TRBD2 aligns across 7 bases. V shed 1 base, J shed 5 bases, and the junction held 9 bases outside the gene matches. The germline gives CDR1 SGHTA, CDR2 FQGNSA. The CDR3 is 16 residues long.

In its sample, this clone was seen a few times. J is TRBJ1-3 and V is TRBV2, with 8 bases identical to TRBD1. This CDR3 is built from 15 residues. After removal of 7 bases from V and 0 bases from J, the junction contained 5 bases not matched to a gene. Germline-derived CDR1 and CDR2 are SNHLY and FYNNEI. The CDR3: CASKDRDISGNTIYF. CDR3 DNA sequence: TGTGCCAGCAAGGACAGGGACATCTCTGGAAACACCATATATTTT.

CDR3 protein: CASSSMGGVEKLFF. DNA for the CDR3: TGTGCCAGCAGCTCCATGGGGGGAGTCGAAAAACTGTTTTTT. The chain couples TRBV11-2 to TRBJ1-4; the D gene is possibly TRBD1 (5 bases). Looked up from germline, CDR1 is SGHAT and CDR2 is FQNNGV. CDR3 length equals 14 residues. The V end lost 4 bases, the J end lost 8 bases, and 14 bases lay between the germline ends.

V gene TRBV6-5 combines with J gene TRBJ2-5; D is perhaps TRBD1 or TRBD2 (6 bases each). Germline V CDR1 and CDR2: MNHEY, SVGAGI. This CDR3 contains 15 residues. Trimming removed 2 bases from V and 5 bases from J, with 15 bases in between. In DNA form, the CDR3 reads TGTGCCAGCAGTTACCTCGGGACGGGGGCGGAGACCCAGTACTTC. Its protein product is CASSYLGTGAETQYF.

CDR3 region: CAWTPGGNTEAFF. Written as DNA, the CDR3 is TGTGCCTGGACCCCAGGGGGGAACACTGAAGCTTTCTTT. The V and J genes are TRBV30 and TRBJ1-1; 7 nucleotides agree with TRBD1. V lost 4 bases, J lost 1 base, and 3 bases stayed unmatched. Germline loops: CDR1 GTSNPN, CDR2 SVGIG (reference sequence). The CDR3 is 13 residues long.

This rearrangement joins TRBV29-1 to TRBJ2-4; D ambiguous. Germline V gene sequence: CDR1 SQVTM, CDR2 ANQGSEA. The CDR3 loop spans 13 amino acids. The V gene lost 4 bases and the J gene lost 0 bases, with 7 bases spanning the gap. The CDR3 loop is CSVVPLAKNIQYF. CDR3 DNA sequence: TGCAGCGTTGTTCCCCTAGCCAAAAACATTCAGTACTTC.

J is TRBJ2-1 and V is TRBV5-1, with D perhaps assigned TRBD1 or TRBD2 (5 bases each). There are 16 residues in the CDR3. V was shortened by 2 bases and J by 4 bases, with 16 bases between the two germline ends. CDR1 is SGHRS, CDR2 YFSETQ, per germline. The CDR3 region is CASSFSGDHTYNEQFF. Written as DNA, the CDR3 is TGCGCCAGCAGCTTTAGTGGGGACCATACTTACAATGAGCAGTTCTTC.

This rearrangement joins TRBV9 to TRBJ2-4, with D uncertain. CDR1 is SGDLS and CDR2 is YYNGEE in the germline V gene. The CDR3 has 15 amino acids. Trimming shortened V by 0 bases and J by 0 bases, and 7 bases separated the two germline ends. For the CDR3, the DNA is TGTGCCAGCAGCGTAGGGTCACTAGCCAAAAACATTCAGTACTTC. Its translation is CASSVGSLAKNIQYF.

On this clone itself: The sample contains more than one DNA sequence encoding this CDR3. V gene TRBV7-9 combines with J gene TRBJ2-7; 7 nucleotides line up with TRBD1. The CDR3 extends over 11 amino acids. V lost 5 bases, J lost 6 bases, and 1 base stayed unmatched. Looked up from germline, CDR1 is SEHNR and CDR2 is FQNEAQ (reference sequence). DNA for the CDR3: TGTGCCAGCAGCCCAGGGGGCGAGCAGTACTTC. This encodes CASSPGGEQYF.

The CDR3, as DNA: TGTGCCTGGAGTGTATTACTAGCGGCCACAGATACGCAGTATTTT. Translating gives CAWSVLLAATDTQYF. This chain joins TRBV30 and TRBJ2-3; 8 bases agree with TRBD2. The CDR3 is 15 amino acids. With V trimmed by 0 bases and J by 2 bases, 4 bases remained unmatched. Per the germline V gene, CDR1 is GTSNPN and CDR2 is SVGIG (reference sequence).

J is TRBJ2-7 and V is TRBV13; tentatively, D is TRBD1 (6 bases). Germline CDR1 is PRHDT and CDR2 is FYEKMQ (reference sequence). The V end was cut by 5 bases, the J end by 3 bases, with 17 bases between. The CDR3 runs to 15 residues. The CDR3 DNA reads TGTGCCAGCAGCCGTTCGGACAGCTTCGGCTACGAGCAGTACTTC. This sequence encodes CASSRSDSFGYEQYF.

The chain has TRBV29-1 and TRBJ2-1; 7 nucleotides agree with TRBD1. V gave up 6 bases and J gave up 5 bases; unmatched junction bases: 10. The V gene's germline CDR1 is SQVTM and CDR2 ANQGSEA. The CDR3 totals 14 residues. The CDR3 sequence is CSVAGTENNNEQFF. In nucleotides, the CDR3 is TGCAGCGTCGCCGGGACAGAAAATAACAATGAGCAGTTCTTC.

V gene TRBV27 combines with J gene TRBJ2-5; D gene ambiguous. CDR3 length equals 13 residues. Germline V gene sequence: CDR1 MNHEY, CDR2 SMNVEV (reference sequence). V was shortened by 2 bases and J by 3 bases, with 7 bases between the two germline ends. CDR3 DNA sequence: TGTGCCAGCAGTTTAGATAAAGAAGAGACCCAGTACTTC. Its protein is CASSLDKEETQYF.